This T cell receptor (delta chain) emerged from a study of gamma-delta chains in newborns, infants, children. TCRdb used CATT to re-call clones from the reads. The sample lists 7,500 or so delta-chain clones; about 11% were seen once. In this sample, this clone turned up a few times. The sequencing input was blood. The origin of this receptor is a child who was a newborn, infant or young child, either healthy, febrile or measles-vaccinated (not recorded which).

The chain's CDR3 is CACDPLGIRRYTDKLIF. The CDR3 DNA reads as TGTGCCTGTGACCCTCTGGGGATACGTCGGTACACCGATAAACTCATCTTT. The chain couples TRDV2 to TRDJ1; 9 bases agree with TRDD3. V trimming: 3 bases; J trimming: 0 bases; junction bases outside the gene matches: 10. This CDR3 spans 17 amino acids. The germline V gene encodes CDR1 GEAIGNYY and CDR2 EKD.